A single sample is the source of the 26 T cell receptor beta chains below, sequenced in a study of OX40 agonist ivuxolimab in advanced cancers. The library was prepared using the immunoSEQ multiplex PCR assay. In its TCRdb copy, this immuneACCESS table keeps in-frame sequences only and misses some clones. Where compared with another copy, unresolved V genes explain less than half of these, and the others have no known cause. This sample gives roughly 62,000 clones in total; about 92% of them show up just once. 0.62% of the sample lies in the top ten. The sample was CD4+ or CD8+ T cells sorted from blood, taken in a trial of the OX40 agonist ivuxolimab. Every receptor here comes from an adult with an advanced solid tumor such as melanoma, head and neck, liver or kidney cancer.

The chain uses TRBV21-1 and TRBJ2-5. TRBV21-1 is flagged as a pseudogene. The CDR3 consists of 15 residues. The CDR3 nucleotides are TGTGCCAGCAGCGCCTTTCCCGTTGGGCAAGAGACCCAGTACTTC. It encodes CASSAFPVGQETQYF.

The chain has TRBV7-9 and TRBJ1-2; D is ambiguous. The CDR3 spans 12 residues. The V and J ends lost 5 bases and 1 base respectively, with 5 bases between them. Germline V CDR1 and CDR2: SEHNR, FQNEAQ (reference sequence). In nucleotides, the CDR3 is TGTGCCAGCAGCAACAATAACTATGGCTACACCTTC. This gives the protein CASSNNNYGYTF.

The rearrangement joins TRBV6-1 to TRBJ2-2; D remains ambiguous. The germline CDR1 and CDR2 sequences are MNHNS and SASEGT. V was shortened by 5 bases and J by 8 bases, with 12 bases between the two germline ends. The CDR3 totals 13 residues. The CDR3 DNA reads TGTGCCAGCAGTCCCCTTGGATCGGGGGAGCTGTTTTTT. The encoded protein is CASSPLGSGELFF.

CDR3 DNA: TGCGCCAGCAGCTTGGACAGTGGAAACACTGAAGCTTTCTTT. The encoded protein is CASSLDSGNTEAFF. The V call is TRBV5-1, the J call TRBJ1-1, with D hard to call. V was trimmed by 0 bases and J by 2 bases, leaving 8 bases between them. Per the germline V gene, CDR1 is SGHRS and CDR2 is YFSETQ. CDR3 size: 14 residues.

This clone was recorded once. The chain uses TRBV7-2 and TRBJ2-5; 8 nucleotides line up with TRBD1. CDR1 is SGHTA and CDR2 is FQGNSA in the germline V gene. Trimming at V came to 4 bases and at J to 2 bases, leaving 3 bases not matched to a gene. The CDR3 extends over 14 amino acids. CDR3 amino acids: CASSSGQAQETQYF. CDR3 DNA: TGTGCCAGCAGCTCGGGACAGGCTCAAGAGACCCAGTACTTC.

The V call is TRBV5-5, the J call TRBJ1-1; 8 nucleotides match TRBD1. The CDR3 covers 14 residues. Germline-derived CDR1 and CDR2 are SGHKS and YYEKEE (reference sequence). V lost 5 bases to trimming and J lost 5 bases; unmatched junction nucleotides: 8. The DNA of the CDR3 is TGTGCCAGCAGACCAGGGGGCGAGAGGACTGAAGCTTTCTTT. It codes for CASRPGGERTEAFF.

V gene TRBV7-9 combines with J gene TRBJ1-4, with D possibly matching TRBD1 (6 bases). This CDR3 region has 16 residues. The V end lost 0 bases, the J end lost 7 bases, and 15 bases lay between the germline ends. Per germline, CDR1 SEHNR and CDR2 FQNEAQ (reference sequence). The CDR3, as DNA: TGTGCCAGCAGCTTAGCGTCGGGGGGCTTGGGTGAAAAACTGTTTTTT. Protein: CASSLASGGLGEKLFF.

The CDR3 is CASSYSSSGGNEQFF. The CDR3 nucleotides are TGTGCCAGCAGTTACTCGTCTAGCGGGGGGAATGAGCAGTTCTTC. V usage is TRBV6-5 and J usage is TRBJ2-1; 11 bases agree with TRBD2. The CDR3 contains 15 residues. Trimming at V came to 0 bases and at J to 7 bases, leaving 2 bases not matched to a gene. Germline lookup yields CDR1 MNHEY and CDR2 SVGAGI.

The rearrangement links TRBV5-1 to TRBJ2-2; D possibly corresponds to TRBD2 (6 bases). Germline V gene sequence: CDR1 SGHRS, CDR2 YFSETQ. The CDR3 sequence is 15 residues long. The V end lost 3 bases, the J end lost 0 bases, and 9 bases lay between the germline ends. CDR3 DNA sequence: TGCGCCAGCAGCTCGGGACTGACGAACACCGGGGAGCTGTTTTTT. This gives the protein CASSSGLTNTGELFF.

This chain's CDR3 is CASRAGQGQYSPQHF. The CDR3 bases are TGTGCCAGCAGAGCCGGACAGGGACAATACAGCCCCCAGCATTTT. This chain uses TRBV27 with TRBJ1-5; TRBD1 agrees at 8 bases. This CDR3 contains 15 residues. Trimming at V came to 6 bases and at J to 10 bases, leaving 14 bases not matched to a gene. Germline values: CDR1 MNHEY, CDR2 SMNVEV (reference sequence).

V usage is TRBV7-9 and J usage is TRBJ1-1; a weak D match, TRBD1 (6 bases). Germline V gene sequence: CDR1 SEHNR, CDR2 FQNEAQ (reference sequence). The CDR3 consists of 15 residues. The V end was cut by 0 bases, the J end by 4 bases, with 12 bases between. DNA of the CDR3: TGTGCCAGCAGCTTAGCCGGGGGCGCGGTCACTGAAGCTTTCTTT. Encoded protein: CASSLAGGAVTEAFF.

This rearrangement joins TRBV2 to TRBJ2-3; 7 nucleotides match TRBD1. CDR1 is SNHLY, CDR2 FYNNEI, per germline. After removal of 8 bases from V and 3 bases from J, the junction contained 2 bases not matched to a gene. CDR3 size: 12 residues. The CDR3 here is CASQQGTDTQYF. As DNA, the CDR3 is TGTGCCAGCCAACAGGGGACAGATACGCAGTATTTT.

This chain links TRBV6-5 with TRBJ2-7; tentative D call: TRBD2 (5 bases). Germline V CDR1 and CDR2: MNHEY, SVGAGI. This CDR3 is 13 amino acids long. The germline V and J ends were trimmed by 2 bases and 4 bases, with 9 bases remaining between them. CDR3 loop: CASSYRRGYEQYF. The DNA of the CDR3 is TGTGCCAGCAGTTACAGAAGAGGGTACGAGCAGTACTTC.

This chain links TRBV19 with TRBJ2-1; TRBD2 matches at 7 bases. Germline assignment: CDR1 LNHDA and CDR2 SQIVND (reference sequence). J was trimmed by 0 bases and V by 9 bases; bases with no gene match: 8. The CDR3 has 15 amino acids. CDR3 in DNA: TGTGCCAGCTACGACGGGGGGAGCTCCTACAATGAGCAGTTCTTC. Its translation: CASYDGGSSYNEQFF.

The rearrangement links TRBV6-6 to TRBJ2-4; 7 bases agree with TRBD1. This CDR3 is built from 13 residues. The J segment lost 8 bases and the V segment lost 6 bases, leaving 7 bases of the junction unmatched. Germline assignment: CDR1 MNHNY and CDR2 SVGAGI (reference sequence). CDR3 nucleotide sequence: TGTGCCAGCAGAGGACAGGTTGAAGACATTCAGTACTTC. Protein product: CASRGQVEDIQYF.

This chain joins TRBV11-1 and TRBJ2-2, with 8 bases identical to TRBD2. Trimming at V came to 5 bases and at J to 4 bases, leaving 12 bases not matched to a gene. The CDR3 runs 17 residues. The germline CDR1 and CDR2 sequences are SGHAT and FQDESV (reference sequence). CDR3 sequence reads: CASSKMSGSFRTGELFF. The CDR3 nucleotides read TGTGCCAGCAGCAAAATGAGCGGGAGCTTCCGCACCGGGGAGCTGTTTTTT.

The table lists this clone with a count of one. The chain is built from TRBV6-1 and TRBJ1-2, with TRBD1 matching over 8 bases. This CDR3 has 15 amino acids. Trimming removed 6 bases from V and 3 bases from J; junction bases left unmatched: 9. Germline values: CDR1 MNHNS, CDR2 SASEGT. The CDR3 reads CASRASDRAYYGYTF. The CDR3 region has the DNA TGTGCCAGCAGGGCTTCGGACAGGGCGTACTATGGCTACACCTTC.

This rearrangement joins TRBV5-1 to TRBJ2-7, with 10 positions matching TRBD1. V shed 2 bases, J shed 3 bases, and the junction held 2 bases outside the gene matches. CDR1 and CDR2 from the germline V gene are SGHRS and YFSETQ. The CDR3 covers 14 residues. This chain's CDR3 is CASSLRTGGYEQYF. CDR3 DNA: TGCGCCAGCAGCTTAAGGACAGGGGGCTACGAGCAGTACTTC. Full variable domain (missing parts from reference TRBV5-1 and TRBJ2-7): KAGVTQTPRYLIKTRGQQVTLSCSPISGHRSVSWYQQTPGQGLQFLFEYFSETQRNKGNFPGRFSGRQFSNSRSEMNVSTLELGDSALYLCASSLRTGGYEQYFGPGTRLTVT.

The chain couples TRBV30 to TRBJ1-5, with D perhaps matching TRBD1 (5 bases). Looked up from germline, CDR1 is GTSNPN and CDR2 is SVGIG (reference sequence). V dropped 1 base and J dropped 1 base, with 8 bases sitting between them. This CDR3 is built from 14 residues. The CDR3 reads CAWSAGVSNQPQHF. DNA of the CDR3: TGTGCCTGGAGTGCGGGGGTAAGCAATCAGCCCCAGCATTTT. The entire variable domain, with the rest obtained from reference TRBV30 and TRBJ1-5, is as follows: SQTIHQWPATLVQPVGSPLSLECTVEGTSNPNLYWYRQAAGRGLQLLFYSVGIGQISSEVPQNLSASRPQDRQFILSSKKLLLSDSGFYLCAWSAGVSNQPQHFGDGTRLSIL.

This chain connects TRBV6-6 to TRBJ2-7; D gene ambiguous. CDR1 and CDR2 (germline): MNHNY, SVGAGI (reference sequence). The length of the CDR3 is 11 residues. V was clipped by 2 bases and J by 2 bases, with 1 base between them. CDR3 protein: CASSYPYEQYF. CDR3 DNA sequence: TGTGCCAGCAGTTACCCCTACGAGCAGTACTTC.

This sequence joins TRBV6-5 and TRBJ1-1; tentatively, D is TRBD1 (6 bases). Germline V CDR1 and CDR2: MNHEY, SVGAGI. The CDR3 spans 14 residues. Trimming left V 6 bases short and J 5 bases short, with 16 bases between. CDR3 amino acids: CASRAGGGGTEAFF. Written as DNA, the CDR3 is TGTGCCAGCAGAGCGGGGGGAGGGGGGACTGAAGCTTTCTTT.

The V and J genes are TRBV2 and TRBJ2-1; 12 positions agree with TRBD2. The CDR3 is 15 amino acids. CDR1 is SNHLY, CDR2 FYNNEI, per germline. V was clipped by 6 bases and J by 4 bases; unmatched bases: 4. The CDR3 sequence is CASSELAGGYNEQFF. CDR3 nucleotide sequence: TGTGCCAGCAGCGAACTAGCGGGAGGATACAATGAGCAGTTCTTC.

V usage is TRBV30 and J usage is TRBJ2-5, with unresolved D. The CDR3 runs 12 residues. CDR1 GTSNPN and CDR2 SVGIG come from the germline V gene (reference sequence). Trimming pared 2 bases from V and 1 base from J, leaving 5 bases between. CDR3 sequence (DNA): TGTGCCTGGAGTTTAGGCCAAGAGACCCAGTACTTC. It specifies CAWSLGQETQYF.

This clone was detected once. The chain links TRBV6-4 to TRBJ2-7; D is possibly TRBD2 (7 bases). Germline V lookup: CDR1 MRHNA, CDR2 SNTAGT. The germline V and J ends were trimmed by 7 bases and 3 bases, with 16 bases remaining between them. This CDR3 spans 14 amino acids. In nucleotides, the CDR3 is TGTGCCAGCACCAAACAAGGGGGGGACTACGAGCAGTACTTC. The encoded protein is CASTKQGGDYEQYF.

CDR3 region: CASSLDLAAYNEQFF. For the CDR3, the DNA is TGTGCCAGCAGCTTAGATCTAGCAGCGTACAATGAGCAGTTCTTC. V and J are TRBV7-2 and TRBJ2-1, with D possibly being TRBD2 (5 bases). The CDR3 runs to 15 residues. In germline, CDR1 is SGHTA, CDR2 FQGNSA. Trimming took off 1 base at V and 4 bases at J, with 11 bases between the two ends.

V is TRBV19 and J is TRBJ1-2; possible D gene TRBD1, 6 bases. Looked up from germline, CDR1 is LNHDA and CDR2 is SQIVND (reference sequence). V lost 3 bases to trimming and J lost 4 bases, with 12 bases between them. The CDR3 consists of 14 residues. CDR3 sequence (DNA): TGTGCCAGTAGTATCCAGGGGATAGGCTATGGCTACACCTTC. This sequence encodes CASSIQGIGYGYTF.